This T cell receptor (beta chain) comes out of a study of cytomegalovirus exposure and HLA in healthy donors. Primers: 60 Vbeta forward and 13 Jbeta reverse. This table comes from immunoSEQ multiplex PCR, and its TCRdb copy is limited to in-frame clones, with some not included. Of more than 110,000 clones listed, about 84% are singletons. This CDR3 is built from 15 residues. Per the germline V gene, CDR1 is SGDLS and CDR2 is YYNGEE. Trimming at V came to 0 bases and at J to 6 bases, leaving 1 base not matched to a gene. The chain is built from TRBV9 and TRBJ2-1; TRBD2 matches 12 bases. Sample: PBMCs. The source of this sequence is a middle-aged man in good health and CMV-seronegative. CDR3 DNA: TGTGCCAGCAGCGTAGGACTAGCGGGAGCCAATGAGCAGTTCTTC. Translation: CASSVGLAGANEQFF.